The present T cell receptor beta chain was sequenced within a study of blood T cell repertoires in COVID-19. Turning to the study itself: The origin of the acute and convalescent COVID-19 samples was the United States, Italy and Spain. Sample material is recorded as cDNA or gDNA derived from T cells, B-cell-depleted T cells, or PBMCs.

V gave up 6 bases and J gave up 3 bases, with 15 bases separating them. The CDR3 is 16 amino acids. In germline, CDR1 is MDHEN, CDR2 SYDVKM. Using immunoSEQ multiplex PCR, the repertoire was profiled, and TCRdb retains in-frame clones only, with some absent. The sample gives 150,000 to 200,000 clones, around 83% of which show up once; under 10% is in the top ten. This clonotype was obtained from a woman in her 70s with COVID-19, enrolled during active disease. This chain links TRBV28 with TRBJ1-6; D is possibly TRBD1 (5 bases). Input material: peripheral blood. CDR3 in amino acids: CASSTGTLRYNSPLHF. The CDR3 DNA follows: TGTGCCAGCAGCACGGGGACTTTACGCTATAATTCACCCCTCCACTTT.